This TCR beta chain emerged from a study of blood T cell repertoires in COVID-19. Study as a whole: PBMCs, B-cell-depleted T cells, or T cells provided the cDNA or gDNA that made up the material.

Original data processing: Reference gene primer amplification in the assay estimated nucleated cell counts. TCRdb keeps only in-frame clones here, not all; method: immunoSEQ multiplex PCR. V and J calls and clone size follow that table, whereas D and trimming were derived from the DNA. Of fewer than 350,000 clones listed, around nine tenths are singletons. The V gene's germline CDR1 is SQVTM and CDR2 ANQGSEA. The CDR3 runs to 17 residues. Trimming removed 5 bases from V and 2 bases from J; junction bases left unmatched: 14. The clonotype comes from a woman in her thirties with COVID-19, enrolled during active disease. The specimen sequenced was peripheral blood. The J gene is TRBJ2-2, the V gene TRBV29-1, with TRBD1 matching 7 bases. The CDR3 loop reads CSVLSDQGVRNTGELFF. The CDR3 nucleotides read TGCAGCGTTCTGTCGGACCAGGGGGTTAGAAACACCGGGGAGCTGTTTTTT.